The 30 T cell receptor beta chains below come from one sample, sequenced in a study of cytomegalovirus exposure and HLA in healthy donors. The PCR ran on 60 Vbeta and 13 Jbeta primers. TCRdb's copy holds only in-frame clones and misses some; the assay was immunoSEQ multiplex PCR. This sample has 200,000 to 250,000 clones, with nearly 80% found just once. What was sequenced was PBMCs. These receptor sequences come from a man aged 18 to 29 in good health and CMV-seronegative.

This chain links TRBV19 with TRBJ2-7; 10 nucleotides line up with TRBD1. V lost 5 bases and J lost 11; bases outside the gene matches: 9. CDR1 LNHDA and CDR2 SQIVND come from the germline V gene (reference sequence). This CDR3 spans 13 amino acids. CDR3 DNA sequence: TGTGCCAGTAGTTCTGGGACAGGGGTCGATAAGTACTTC. Translating it yields CASSSGTGVDKYF.

The genes are TRBV5-1 and TRBJ1-1, with a tentative D call TRBD1 (6 bases). The CDR3 is made up of 14 amino acids. CDR1 and CDR2 (germline): SGHRS, YFSETQ. V gave up 3 bases and J gave up 2 bases, with 11 bases separating them. The CDR3, as DNA: TGCGCCAGCAGCTCGCGACAGGACAACACTGAAGCTTTCTTT. It translates to CASSSRQDNTEAFF.

This rearrangement joins TRBV18 to TRBJ1-2; 9 bases map to TRBD1. V lost 3 bases to trimming and J lost 8 bases; unmatched junction nucleotides: 7. The CDR3 has 14 residues. Per the germline V gene, CDR1 is KGHSH and CDR2 is LQKENI. This CDR3 reads CASSPGQGHSGYTF. The CDR3 coding sequence is TGTGCCAGCTCACCGGGACAGGGTCATAGCGGCTACACCTTC.

This clone was counted a single time. This rearrangement joins TRBV30 to TRBJ1-2; D is perhaps TRBD1 (5 bases). Between the trimmed V and J ends, which lost 4 bases and 1 base, there was a span of 16 bases. CDR1 GTSNPN and CDR2 SVGIG come from the germline V gene (reference sequence). This CDR3 contains 15 residues. This chain's CDR3 is CAWTVSGGFNYGYTF. The CDR3 nucleotides read TGTGCCTGGACCGTCTCGGGGGGTTTTAACTATGGCTACACCTTC.

In this sample, this clone turned up once. Germline and junction disagree at one end, which may indicate a read error. Other DNA sequences from this sample encode an identical CDR3 as well. This chain links TRBV11-2 with TRBJ1-1; D is undetermined. Germline lookup yields CDR1 SGHAT and CDR2 FQNNGV. This CDR3 comprises 16 residues. The CDR3 loop is CASSLERPWAGSEAFF. For the CDR3, the DNA is TGCGCCAGCAGCTTAGAAAGGCCCTGGGCGGGCTCTGAAGCTTTCTTT.

This rearrangement joins TRBV19 to TRBJ2-7; a possible D gene is TRBD2 (6 bases). V dropped 1 base and J dropped 3 bases, with 13 bases sitting between them. This CDR3 contains 15 residues. Germline V gene sequence: CDR1 LNHDA, CDR2 SQIVND (reference sequence). The CDR3 DNA follows: TGTGCCAGTAGTATAGGTGGGACTCCACGCTACGAGCAGTACTTC. Amino acid sequence: CASSIGGTPRYEQYF.

J is TRBJ2-7 and V is TRBV25-1, with D perhaps matching TRBD2 (6 bases). This CDR3 region has 14 residues. Trimming removed 2 bases at V and 1 base at J, with 9 bases between. Germline lookup yields CDR1 MGHDK and CDR2 SYGVNS. The CDR3 DNA reads as TGTGCCAGCAGTGAACTAGCGCAATCCTACGAGCAGTACTTC. Translated, it gives CASSELAQSYEQYF.

The chain couples TRBV4-1 to TRBJ2-7, with 10 bases aligning to TRBD2. V was pared by 0 bases and J by 4 bases, with 6 bases of the junction left unmatched. The CDR3 loop spans 16 amino acids. The V gene's germline CDR1 is MGHRA and CDR2 YSYEKL. DNA of the CDR3: TGCGCCAGCAGCCAAGAATTTGGACTAGCGGTGTACGAGCAGTACTTC. Translated: CASSQEFGLAVYEQYF.

The J gene is TRBJ2-1, the V gene TRBV7-3; 13 bases line up with TRBD2. CDR1 and CDR2 from the germline V gene are SGHTA and FQGTGA. The CDR3 covers 19 residues. The J segment lost 5 bases and the V segment lost 2 bases, leaving 12 bases of the junction unmatched. CDR3 region: CASSLSKRGLAGLNNEQFF. The CDR3 DNA is TGTGCCAGCAGCTTATCGAAACGGGGACTAGCGGGACTCAACAATGAGCAGTTCTTC.

Note on this clone: The junction departs from the called germline gene at one end, perhaps through a read error. This rearrangement joins TRBV7-9 to TRBJ1-1; no firm D call. There are 16 residues in the CDR3. CDR1 and CDR2 (germline): SEHNR, FQNEAQ (reference sequence). CDR3 residues: CSSSLALATPFTEAFF. The CDR3 DNA follows: TGTTCCAGCAGCTTAGCCTTGGCAACCCCCTTCACTGAAGCTTTCTTT.

This chain uses TRBV11-3 with TRBJ2-2; D is perhaps TRBD1 (6 bases). CDR1 is SGHNT and CDR2 is YENEEA in the germline V gene. The CDR3 is made up of 15 amino acids. The germline V and J ends were trimmed by 1 base and 4 bases, with 10 bases remaining between them. The CDR3 loop reads CASSLVQDSTGELFF. In DNA form, the CDR3 reads TGTGCCAGCAGCTTAGTCCAGGACAGCACCGGGGAGCTGTTTTTT.

This chain connects TRBV28 to TRBJ1-5; maybe TRBD1 (5 bases). Germline CDR1 is MDHEN and CDR2 is SYDVKM. V dropped 8 bases and J dropped 1 base, with 15 bases sitting between them. This CDR3 is built from 15 residues. The CDR3, as DNA: TGTGCCAGCGGCTATGGGGCCAAGAGCAATCAGCCCCAGCATTTT. Protein product: CASGYGAKSNQPQHF.

This clone was detected once. V is TRBV7-9 and J is TRBJ2-2; 7 bases line up with TRBD2. The CDR3 spans 18 residues. Germline loops: CDR1 SEHNR, CDR2 FQNEAQ (reference sequence). Unmatched junction bases numbered 12, after V lost 2 bases and J lost 3 bases. CDR3 DNA: TGTGCCAGCAGCTTACGGGGGGATAGAGGTTCGGACACCGGGGAGCTGTTTTTT. Encoded protein: CASSLRGDRGSDTGELFF.

This sequence joins TRBV11-2 and TRBJ1-6; D is perhaps TRBD1 (6 bases). Germline CDR1 is SGHAT and CDR2 is FQNNGV. This CDR3 contains 17 residues. Trimming removed 0 bases at V and 6 bases at J, with 15 bases between. CDR3 DNA sequence: TGTGCCAGCAGCTTAGACGGCAGACCAGGGGTTAATTCACCCCTCCACTTT. This sequence encodes CASSLDGRPGVNSPLHF.

In this sample, this clone turned up a few times. The gene calls are TRBV5-1 and TRBJ1-1; D possibly corresponds to TRBD1 (5 bases). Germline CDR1 reads SGHRS; CDR2 reads YFSETQ. This CDR3 is built from 17 residues. V lost 0 bases and J lost 0, with 15 bases in between. CDR3 in DNA: TGCGCCAGCAGCTTGGCTATGAGGGGAGGGCTGAACACTGAAGCTTTCTTT. Translation gives CASSLAMRGGLNTEAFF. Supplemented by reference TRBV5-1 and TRBJ1-1, the full variable domain reads KAGVTQTPRYLIKTRGQQVTLSCSPISGHRSVSWYQQTPGQGLQFLFEYFSETQRNKGNFPGRFSGRQFSNSRSEMNVSTLELGDSALYLCASSLAMRGGLNTEAFFGQGTRLTVV.

This chain connects TRBV27 to TRBJ2-1; 7 bases match TRBD2. This CDR3 is built from 14 residues. The V gene's germline CDR1 is MNHEY and CDR2 SMNVEV (reference sequence). After removal of 2 bases from V and 7 bases from J, the junction contained 5 bases not matched to a gene. In nucleotides, the CDR3 is TGTGCCAGCAGTTTAGGGGGAGGGCCTAATGAGCAGTTCTTC. Translated, it gives CASSLGGGPNEQFF.

The chain couples TRBV5-1 to TRBJ1-5; possibly TRBD1 for D (6 bases). Germline assignment: CDR1 SGHRS and CDR2 YFSETQ. Trimming stripped 4 bases from V and 1 base from J, with 12 bases between. The CDR3 spans 15 residues. The CDR3 protein is CASSRIGQSNQPQHF. In DNA, the CDR3 is TGCGCCAGCAGCCGTATAGGACAGAGCAATCAGCCCCAGCATTTT.

This clone was seen just once. The gene calls are TRBV7-2 and TRBJ1-2, with D uncertain. Germline V gene lookup returns CDR1 SGHTA and CDR2 FQGNSA. CDR3 length: 14 residues. With 2 bases removed from V and 7 bases from J, the gap between germline ends came to 14 bases. The DNA for the CDR3 is TGTGCCAGCAGCTTACCGCCCCCGGCGGGTGGCTACACCTTC. It is translated as CASSLPPPAGGYTF. The full variable domain, its missing parts supplied by reference TRBV7-2 and TRBJ1-2, is GAGVSQSPSNKVTEKGKDVELRCDPISGHTALYWYRQSLGQGLEFLIYFQGNSAPDKSGLPSDRFSAERTGGSVSTLTIQRTQQEDSAVYLCASSLPPPAGGYTFGSGTRLTVV.

The chain links TRBV5-1 to TRBJ2-2, with 8 bases matching TRBD1. This CDR3 is 16 amino acids long. The J segment lost 4 bases and the V segment lost 3 bases, leaving 8 bases of the junction unmatched. Per germline, CDR1 SGHRS and CDR2 YFSETQ. The CDR3 reads CASSYQTGEPTGELFF. The CDR3 DNA reads TGCGCCAGCAGCTACCAGACAGGGGAACCCACCGGGGAGCTGTTTTTT. Drawing the rest from reference TRBV5-1 and TRBJ2-2, the complete variable domain is KAGVTQTPRYLIKTRGQQVTLSCSPISGHRSVSWYQQTPGQGLQFLFEYFSETQRNKGNFPGRFSGRQFSNSRSEMNVSTLELGDSALYLCASSYQTGEPTGELFFGEGSRLTVL.

For the CDR3, the DNA is TGTGCCAGCAGCTTAGAACTAGCGGGGGGCTTGGGAGAGACCCAGTACTTC. Its protein product is CASSLELAGGLGETQYF. This chain links TRBV11-3 with TRBJ2-5; 12 bases map to TRBD2. The CDR3 is 17 residues long. The ends lost 0 bases at V and 4 bases at J; junction bases unmatched: 6. Germline V gene data show CDR1 as SGHNT and CDR2 as YENEEA.

This chain joins TRBV9 and TRBJ1-1; possible D gene TRBD1, 5 bases. Germline lookup yields CDR1 SGDLS and CDR2 YYNGEE. This CDR3 is built from 15 residues. V gave up 0 bases and J gave up 7 bases, with 16 bases separating them. CDR3 protein: CASSVGGQGRVEAFF. The CDR3 DNA sequence: TGTGCCAGCAGCGTAGGTGGACAAGGGAGGGTTGAAGCTTTCTTT.

The chain is built from TRBV27 and TRBJ1-1, with D possibly matching TRBD1 (6 bases). Per the germline V gene, CDR1 is MNHEY and CDR2 is SMNVEV (reference sequence). The CDR3 consists of 13 residues. Trimming left V 6 bases short and J 4 bases short, with 12 bases between. The CDR3, as DNA: TGTGCCAGCAGCAATAGGGGGGGCACTGAAGCTTTCTTT. Residues: CASSNRGGTEAFF.

This clone was seen only a few times. V is TRBV7-6 and J is TRBJ2-2; maybe TRBD2 (6 bases). This CDR3 has 14 residues. Germline assignment: CDR1 SGHVS and CDR2 FNYEAQ. V was pared by 5 bases and J by 10 bases, with 17 bases between. The chain's CDR3 is CASSRDFNRVELFF. CDR3 sequence (DNA): TGTGCCAGCAGCCGGGACTTCAATAGGGTGGAGCTGTTTTTT.

The V and J genes are TRBV7-9 and TRBJ2-3, with 8 bases lining up with TRBD2. This CDR3 region has 15 residues. The germline gives CDR1 SEHNR, CDR2 FQNEAQ (reference sequence). V was clipped by 4 bases and J by 8 bases; unmatched bases: 11. The chain's CDR3 is CASSSGLAGTGTQYF. For the CDR3, the DNA is TGTGCCAGCAGCTCCGGACTAGCCGGCACGGGTACGCAGTATTTT.

This chain connects TRBV7-3 to TRBJ2-2, with 7 bases fitting TRBD1. Looked up from germline, CDR1 is SGHTA and CDR2 is FQGTGA. Trimming removed 5 bases from V and 4 bases from J; junction bases left unmatched: 7. The CDR3 extends over 15 amino acids. Here the CDR3 DNA reads TGTGCCAGCAGCCCCCAACAGGGGCCCACCGGGGAGCTGTTTTTT. As protein: CASSPQQGPTGELFF.

The V call is TRBV29-1, the J call TRBJ2-4; a possible D gene is TRBD2 (5 bases). The germline V and J ends were trimmed by 4 bases and 8 bases, with 15 bases remaining between them. Looked up from germline, CDR1 is SQVTM and CDR2 is ANQGSEA. This CDR3 region has 13 residues. CDR3 region: CSVAGREVDIQYF. DNA for the CDR3: TGCAGCGTTGCTGGGAGAGAGGTCGACATTCAGTACTTC.

This chain joins TRBV11-1 and TRBJ1-1, with D possibly TRBD1 on 5 matching bases. Germline-derived CDR1 and CDR2 are SGHAT and FQDESV (reference sequence). V lost 1 base to trimming and J lost 1 base, with 7 bases between them. CDR3 length: 14 residues. CDR3 bases: TGTGCCAGCAGCTTAGGAACAGGGAACACTGAAGCTTTCTTT. Protein sequence: CASSLGTGNTEAFF. The full variable domain, its missing parts supplied by reference TRBV11-1 and TRBJ1-1, is EAEVAQSPRYKITEKSQAVAFWCDPISGHATLYWYRQILGQGPELLVQFQDESVVDDSQLPKDRFSAERLKGVDSTLKIQPAELGDSAMYLCASSLGTGNTEAFFGQGTRLTVV.

This clone was seen a single time. The chain uses TRBV6-5 and TRBJ2-7; the match to TRBD2 covers 9 bases. Germline-derived CDR1 and CDR2 are MNHEY and SVGAGI. The CDR3 sequence is 15 residues long. The J segment lost 3 bases and the V segment lost 0 bases, leaving 3 bases of the junction unmatched. For the CDR3, the DNA is TGTGCCAGCAGTTACTCACTAGCGGGCCACTACGAGCAGTACTTC. Translated, it gives CASSYSLAGHYEQYF.

This chain uses TRBV5-6 with TRBJ2-5; perhaps TRBD2 as D (5 bases). The germline V gene encodes CDR1 SGHDT and CDR2 YYEEEE. The CDR3 runs 13 residues. V was trimmed by 4 bases and J by 1 base, leaving 8 bases between them. The CDR3 bases are TGTGCCAGCAGCCTCGGACTCCAAGAGACCCAGTACTTC. Protein product: CASSLGLQETQYF.

The chain carries TRBV9 and TRBJ1-4; perhaps TRBD1 as D (5 bases). V was clipped by 3 bases and J by 1 base, with 10 bases between them. Germline V gene data show CDR1 as SGDLS and CDR2 as YYNGEE. The CDR3 has 15 residues. The DNA of the CDR3 is TGTGCCAGCAGCGGTTCAGGACAAACTAATGAAAAACTGTTTTTT. Encoded protein: CASSGSGQTNEKLFF.